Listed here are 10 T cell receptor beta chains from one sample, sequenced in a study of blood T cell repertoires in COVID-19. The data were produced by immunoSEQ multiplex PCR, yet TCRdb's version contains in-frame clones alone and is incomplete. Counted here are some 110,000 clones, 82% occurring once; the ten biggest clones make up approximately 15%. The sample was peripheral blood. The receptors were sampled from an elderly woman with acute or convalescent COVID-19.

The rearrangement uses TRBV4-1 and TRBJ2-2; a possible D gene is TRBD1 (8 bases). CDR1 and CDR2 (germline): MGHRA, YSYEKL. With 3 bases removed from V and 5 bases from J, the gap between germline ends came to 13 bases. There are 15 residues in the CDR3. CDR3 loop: CASSHGQGGTGELFF. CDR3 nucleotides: TGCGCCAGCAGCCACGGACAGGGAGGGACCGGGGAGCTGTTTTTT.

The chain's CDR3 is CASSIVRGEQFF. The CDR3 region has the DNA TGTGCCAGTAGTATTGTAAGGGGTGAGCAGTTCTTC. The chain recombines TRBV19 with TRBJ2-1; a weak D match, TRBD1 (5 bases). This CDR3 spans 12 amino acids. Trimming left V 3 bases short and J 9 bases short, with 9 bases between. Germline CDR1 LNHDA, CDR2 SQIVND (reference sequence).

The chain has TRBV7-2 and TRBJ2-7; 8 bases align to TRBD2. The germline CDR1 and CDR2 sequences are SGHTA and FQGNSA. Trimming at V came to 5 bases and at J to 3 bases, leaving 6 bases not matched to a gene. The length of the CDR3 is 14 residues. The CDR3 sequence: CASSPWSGGYEQYF. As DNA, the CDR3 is TGTGCCAGCAGCCCCTGGAGCGGGGGCTACGAGCAGTACTTC.

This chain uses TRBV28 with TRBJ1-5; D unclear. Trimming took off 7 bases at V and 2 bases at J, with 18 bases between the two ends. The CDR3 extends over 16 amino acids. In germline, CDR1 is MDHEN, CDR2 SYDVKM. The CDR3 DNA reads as TGTGCCAGCACGGCGAAGGGAGTGGGTCGCAATCAGCCCCAGCATTTT. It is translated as CASTAKGVGRNQPQHF.

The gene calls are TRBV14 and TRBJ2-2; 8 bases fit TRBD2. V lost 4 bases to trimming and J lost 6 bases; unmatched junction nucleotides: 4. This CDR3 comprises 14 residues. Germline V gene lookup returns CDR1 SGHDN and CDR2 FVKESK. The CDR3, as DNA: TGTGCCAGCAGCCTACTAGCGGTTCCCGGGGAGCTGTTTTTT. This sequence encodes CASSLLAVPGELFF.

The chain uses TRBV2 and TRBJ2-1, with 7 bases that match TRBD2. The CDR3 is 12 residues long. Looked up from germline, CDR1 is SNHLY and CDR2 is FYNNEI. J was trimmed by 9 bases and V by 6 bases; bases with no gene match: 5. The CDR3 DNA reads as TGTGCCAGCAGAGCCACTAGCGTTGAGCAGTTCTTC. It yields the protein CASRATSVEQFF.

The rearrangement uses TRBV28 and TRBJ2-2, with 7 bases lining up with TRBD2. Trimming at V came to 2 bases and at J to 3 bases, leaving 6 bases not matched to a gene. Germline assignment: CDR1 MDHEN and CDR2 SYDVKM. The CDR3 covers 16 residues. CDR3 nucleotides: TGTGCCAGCAGTTTAGTCCTAGCGGCCCACACCGGGGAGCTGTTTTTT. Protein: CASSLVLAAHTGELFF.

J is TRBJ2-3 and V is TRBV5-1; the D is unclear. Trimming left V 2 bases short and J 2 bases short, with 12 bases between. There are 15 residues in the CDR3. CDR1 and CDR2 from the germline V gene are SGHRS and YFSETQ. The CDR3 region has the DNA TGCGCCAGCAGCTTAACCCCGCAGGCCACAGATACGCAGTATTTT. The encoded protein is CASSLTPQATDTQYF.

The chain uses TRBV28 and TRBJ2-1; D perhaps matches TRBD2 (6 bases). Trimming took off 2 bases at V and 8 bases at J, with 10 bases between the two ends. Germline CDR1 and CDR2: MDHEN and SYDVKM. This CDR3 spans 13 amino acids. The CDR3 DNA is TGTGCCAGCAGTTTAACCCGGGAGCATGAGCAGTTCTTC. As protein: CASSLTREHEQFF.

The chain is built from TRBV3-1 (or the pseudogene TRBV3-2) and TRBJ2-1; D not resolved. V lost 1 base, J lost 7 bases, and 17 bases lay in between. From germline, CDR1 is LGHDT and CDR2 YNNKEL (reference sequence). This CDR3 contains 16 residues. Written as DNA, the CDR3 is TGTGCCAGCAGCCAAGGAGCAGAGGATGTAGGAAATGAGCAGTTCTTC. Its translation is CASSQGAEDVGNEQFF.